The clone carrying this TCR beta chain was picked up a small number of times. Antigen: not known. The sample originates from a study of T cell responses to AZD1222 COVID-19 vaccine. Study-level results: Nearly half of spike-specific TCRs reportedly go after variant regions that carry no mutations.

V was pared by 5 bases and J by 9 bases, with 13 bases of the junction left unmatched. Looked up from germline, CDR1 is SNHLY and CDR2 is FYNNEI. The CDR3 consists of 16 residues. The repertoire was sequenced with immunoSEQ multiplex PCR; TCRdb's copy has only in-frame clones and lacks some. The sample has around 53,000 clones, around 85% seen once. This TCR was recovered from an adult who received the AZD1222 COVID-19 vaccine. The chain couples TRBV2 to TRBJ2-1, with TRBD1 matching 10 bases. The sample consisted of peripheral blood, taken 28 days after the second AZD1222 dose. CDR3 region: CASSTGQGYGKGEQFF. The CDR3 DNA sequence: TGTGCCAGCAGTACGGGACAGGGGTATGGCAAAGGTGAGCAGTTCTTC.